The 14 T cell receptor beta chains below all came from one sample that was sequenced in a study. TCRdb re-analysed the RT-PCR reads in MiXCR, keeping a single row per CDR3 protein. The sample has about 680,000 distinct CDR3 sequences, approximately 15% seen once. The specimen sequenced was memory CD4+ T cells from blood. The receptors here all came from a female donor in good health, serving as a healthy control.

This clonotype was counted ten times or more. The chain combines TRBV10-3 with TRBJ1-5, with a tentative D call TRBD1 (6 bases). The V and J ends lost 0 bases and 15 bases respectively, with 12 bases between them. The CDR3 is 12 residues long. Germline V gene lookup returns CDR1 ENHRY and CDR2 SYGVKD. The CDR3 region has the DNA TGTGCCATCAGTGAGTCGACAGGCCCATCGCATTTT. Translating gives CAISESTGPSHF.

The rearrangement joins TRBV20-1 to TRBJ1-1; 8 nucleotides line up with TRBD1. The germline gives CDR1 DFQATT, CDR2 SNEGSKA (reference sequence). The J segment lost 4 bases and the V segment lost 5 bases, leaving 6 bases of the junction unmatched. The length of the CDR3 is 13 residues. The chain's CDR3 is CSAGQGLGTEAFF. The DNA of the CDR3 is TGCAGTGCTGGACAGGGTCTAGGCACTGAAGCTTTCTTT.

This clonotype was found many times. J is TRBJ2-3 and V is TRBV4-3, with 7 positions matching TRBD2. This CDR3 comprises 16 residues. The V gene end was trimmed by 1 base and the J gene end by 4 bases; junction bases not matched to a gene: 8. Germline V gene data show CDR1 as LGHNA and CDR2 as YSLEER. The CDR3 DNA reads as TGCGCCAGCAGCCAAGCTACTTCGGCGGGGGCAGATACGCAGTATTTT. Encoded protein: CASSQATSAGADTQYF.

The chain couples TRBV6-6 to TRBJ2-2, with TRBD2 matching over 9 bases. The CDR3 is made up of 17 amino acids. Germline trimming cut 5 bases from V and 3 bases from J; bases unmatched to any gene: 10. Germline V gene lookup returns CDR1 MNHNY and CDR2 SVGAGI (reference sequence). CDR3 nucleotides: TGTGCCAGCAGTCCCCGGGCGGGGGGGCCAGACACCGGGGAGCTGTTTTTT. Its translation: CASSPRAGGPDTGELFF.

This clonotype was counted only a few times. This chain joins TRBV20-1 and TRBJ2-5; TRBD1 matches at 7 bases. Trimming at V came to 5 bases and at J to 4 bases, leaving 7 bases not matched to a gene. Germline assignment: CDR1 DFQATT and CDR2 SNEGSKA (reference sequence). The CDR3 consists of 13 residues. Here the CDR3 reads CSALMTGSETQYF. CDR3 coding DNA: TGCAGTGCTTTAATGACAGGGTCAGAGACCCAGTACTTC.

The CDR3 DNA is TGTGCCAGCAGCTCAGATAGGGGACAGGGGGCCTGGAATGAGCAGTTCTTC. It specifies CASSSDRGQGAWNEQFF. The chain is built from TRBV5-6 and TRBJ2-1, with 12 positions matching TRBD1. Germline CDR1 is SGHDT and CDR2 is YYEEEE. The V and J ends lost 3 bases and 7 bases, in that order; junction bases with no gene match: 11. The CDR3 spans 17 residues.

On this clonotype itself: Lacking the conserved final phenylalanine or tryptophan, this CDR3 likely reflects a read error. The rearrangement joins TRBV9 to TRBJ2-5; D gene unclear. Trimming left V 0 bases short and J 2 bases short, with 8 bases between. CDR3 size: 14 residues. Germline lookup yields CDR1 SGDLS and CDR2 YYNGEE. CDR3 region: CASSVGFGQETQYL. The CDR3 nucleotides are TGTGCCAGCAGCGTAGGGTTCGGGCAAGAGACCCAGTACCTC.

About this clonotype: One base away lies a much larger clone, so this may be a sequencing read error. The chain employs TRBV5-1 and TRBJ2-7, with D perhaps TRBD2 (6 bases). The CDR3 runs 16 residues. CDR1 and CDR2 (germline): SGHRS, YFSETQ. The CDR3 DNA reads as TGCGCCGGCAGCGGGTCCGGGACTTTCGTCACCTACGAGCAGTACTTC. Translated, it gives CAGSGSGTFVTYEQYF.

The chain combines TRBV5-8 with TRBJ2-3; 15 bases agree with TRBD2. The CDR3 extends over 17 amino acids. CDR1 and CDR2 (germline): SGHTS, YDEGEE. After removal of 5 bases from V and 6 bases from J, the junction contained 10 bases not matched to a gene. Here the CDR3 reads CASSLSPGTSGRDTQYF. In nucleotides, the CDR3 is TGTGCCAGCAGTTTAAGCCCAGGGACTAGCGGGAGGGATACGCAGTATTTT.

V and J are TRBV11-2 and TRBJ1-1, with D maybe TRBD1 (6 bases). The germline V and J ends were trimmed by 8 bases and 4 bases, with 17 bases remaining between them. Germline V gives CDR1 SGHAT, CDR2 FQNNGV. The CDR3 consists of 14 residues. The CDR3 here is CASGPGHGSTEAFF. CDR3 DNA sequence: TGTGCCAGCGGCCCGGGACATGGGAGCACTGAAGCTTTCTTT.

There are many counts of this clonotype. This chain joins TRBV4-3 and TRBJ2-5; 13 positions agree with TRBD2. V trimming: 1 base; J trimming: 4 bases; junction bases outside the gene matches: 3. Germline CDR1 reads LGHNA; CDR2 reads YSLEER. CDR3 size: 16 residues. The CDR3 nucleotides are TGCGCCAGCAGCCAAGGGACTAGCGGGAGAGTAGAGACCCAGTACTTC. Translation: CASSQGTSGRVETQYF.

The CDR3 DNA reads as TGTGCCAGCTCCCGCGGACGAGGGGTCGGCACAGATACGCAGTATTTT. Its translation: CASSRGRGVGTDTQYF. This rearrangement joins TRBV18 to TRBJ2-3; either TRBD1 or TRBD2 may fit D (5 bases each). The CDR3 extends over 16 amino acids. Germline loops: CDR1 KGHSH, CDR2 LQKENI. Trimming shortened V by 6 bases and J by 1 base, and 17 bases separated the two germline ends.

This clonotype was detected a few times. For the CDR3, the DNA is TGCGCCAGTTCGATTGGGCTAGCGGGAGAAACAGATACGCAGTATTTT. Encoded protein: CASSIGLAGETDTQYF. This rearrangement joins TRBV5-1 to TRBJ2-3, with TRBD2 identical over 10 bases. The CDR3 runs to 16 residues. Germline V gives CDR1 SGHRS, CDR2 YFSETQ. The V segment lost 8 bases and the J segment 3 bases; nucleotides outside the gene matches: 12.

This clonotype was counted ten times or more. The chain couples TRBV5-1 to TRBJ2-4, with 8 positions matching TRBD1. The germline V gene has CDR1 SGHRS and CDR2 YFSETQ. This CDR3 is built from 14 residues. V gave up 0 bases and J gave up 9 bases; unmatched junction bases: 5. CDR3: CASSLGTGSGIQYF. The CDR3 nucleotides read TGCGCCAGCAGCTTGGGGACAGGGTCTGGCATTCAGTACTTC.